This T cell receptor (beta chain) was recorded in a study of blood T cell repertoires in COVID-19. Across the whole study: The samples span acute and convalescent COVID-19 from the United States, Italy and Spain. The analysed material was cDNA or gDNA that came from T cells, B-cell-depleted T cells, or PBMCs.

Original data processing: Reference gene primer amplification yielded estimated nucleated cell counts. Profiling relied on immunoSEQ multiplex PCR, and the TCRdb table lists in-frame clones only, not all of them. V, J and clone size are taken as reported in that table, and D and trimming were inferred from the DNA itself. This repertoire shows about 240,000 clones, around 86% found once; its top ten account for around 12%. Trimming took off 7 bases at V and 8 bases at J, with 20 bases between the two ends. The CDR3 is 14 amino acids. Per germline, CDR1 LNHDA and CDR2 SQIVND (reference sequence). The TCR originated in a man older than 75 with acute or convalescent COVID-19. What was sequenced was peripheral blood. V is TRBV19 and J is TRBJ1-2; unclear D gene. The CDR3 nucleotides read TGTGCCAGTAAATTTACGACAAAACCTGGAGGCTACACCTTC. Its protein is CASKFTTKPGGYTF.